Described below is a single TCR beta chain sequence and its context. Its specificity is unknown. The entry originates in a study of identifying expanded T cells in peripheral blood. Generated by immunoSEQ multiplex PCR, the TCRdb table keeps only in-frame clones and is missing some. The repertoire holds about 85,000 clones, with about 91% as singletons. No infections or other immune events were documented during collection. Germline CDR1 MNHNS, CDR2 SASEGT. The CDR3 covers 13 residues. The V end lost 6 bases, the J end lost 3 bases, and 12 bases lay between the germline ends. Study-wide findings and caveats: Differentially abundant clones: 0.95 to 1.5 between replicates, around 17 at about two weeks, over 18 at four. Clone count variance between roughly two-week samples rose with total template count.

The source material was blood. This TCR was sampled from a person between 18 and 75 years old in good health. The genes are TRBV6-1 and TRBJ2-7; D is ambiguous. The CDR3 DNA is TGTGCCAGCAGCCGGGTGCGCCACTACGAGCAGTACTTC. Translating it yields CASSRVRHYEQYF.